One sample yielded the 29 T cell receptor beta chains listed below, sequenced in a study of T cells in Graves' hyperthyroidism and ophthalmopathy. Authors of the study amplified TCR beta CDR3 regions from RNA transcripts. HTBI primers were used for first-round RT-PCR of the TCR CDR3. One entry per CDR3 protein results from TCRdb running MiXCR on the multiplex PCR reads. The table includes roughly 300,000 distinct CDR3 sequences, about 15% detected once. Sequencing input: blood. The source is a woman aged 30 to 39 with Graves' hyperthyroidism.

This clonotype was seen at least ten times. The rearrangement links TRBV15 to TRBJ2-3; D is unresolved. This CDR3 is 12 amino acids long. CDR1 LNHNV and CDR2 YYDKDF come from the germline V gene (reference sequence). With 1 base removed from V and 4 bases from J, the gap between germline ends came to 3 bases. The CDR3 here is CATSRVADTQYF. In DNA, the CDR3 is TGTGCCACCAGCAGAGTCGCAGATACGCAGTATTTT.

This sequence joins TRBV20-1 and TRBJ2-5; 10 bases agree with TRBD1. Unmatched junction bases numbered 11, after V lost 5 bases and J lost 8 bases. Per the germline V gene, CDR1 is DFQATT and CDR2 is SNEGSKA (reference sequence). The CDR3 is 14 residues long. Here the CDR3 DNA reads TGCAGTGCTGAGACAGGGGGCAGACTTGATACCCAGTACTTC. Its protein is CSAETGGRLDTQYF.

The genes are TRBV7-9 and TRBJ2-3; 7 bases are shared with TRBD2. CDR1 SEHNR and CDR2 FQNEAQ come from the germline V gene (reference sequence). J was trimmed by 2 bases and V by 2 bases; bases with no gene match: 7. This CDR3 region has 16 residues. The CDR3 region has the DNA TGTGCCAGCAGCTTATGGGCTAGCGGATTCACAGATACGCAGTATTTT. Translation gives CASSLWASGFTDTQYF.

This clonotype appeared many times. The J gene is TRBJ1-4, the V gene TRBV28; TRBD1 might be the D (5 bases). Germline V gene sequence: CDR1 MDHEN, CDR2 SYDVKM. The V and J ends lost 3 bases and 8 bases respectively, with 16 bases between them. The CDR3 runs 15 residues. The CDR3 DNA sequence: TGTGCCAGCAGTTTGAGGACGGAATCAGGGGAAAAACTGTTTTTT. This codes for CASSLRTESGEKLFF.

This clonotype was recorded many times. The J gene is TRBJ2-3, the V gene TRBV20-1; D is undetermined. V dropped 0 bases and J dropped 1 base, with 11 bases sitting between them. CDR3 length: 15 amino acids. CDR1 is DFQATT and CDR2 is SNEGSKA in the germline V gene (reference sequence). CDR3 loop: CSARDPQVGTDTQYF. The CDR3 DNA is TGCAGTGCTAGAGATCCGCAAGTTGGCACAGATACGCAGTATTTT.

This clonotype was counted at least ten times. The V call is TRBV12-3 or TRBV12-4, the J call TRBJ1-4; D is uncertain. The V gene lost 6 bases and the J gene lost 0 bases, with 11 bases spanning the gap. The CDR3 spans 15 residues. CDR3 nucleotide sequence: TGTGCCAGCAGCGGACGGATTGCAACTAATGAAAAACTGTTTTTT. As protein: CASSGRIATNEKLFF.

This sequence joins TRBV29-1 and TRBJ2-2; 8 bases match TRBD1. The better agreement between TRBJ1-1 and the DNA end casts doubt on the J call. The CDR3 totals 14 residues. Germline V gene data show CDR1 as SQVTM and CDR2 as ANQGSEA. The CDR3 DNA is TGCAGCGCCGGGAAGGAAGGTTCTGACAGGGGAGCTTTCTTT. It translates to CSAGKEGSDRGAFF.

This clonotype was observed a handful of times. The J gene is TRBJ2-7, the V gene TRBV27; 8 positions agree with TRBD2. Germline V gene sequence: CDR1 MNHEY, CDR2 SMNVEV (reference sequence). Trimming removed 8 bases from V and 9 bases from J; junction bases left unmatched: 9. The CDR3 spans 12 residues. CDR3 nucleotides: TGTGCCAGCGGCGGGACTAGTCCGGGGCAGTACTTC. This sequence encodes CASGGTSPGQYF.

The CDR3 loop reads CASTQRVEGNQPQHF. CDR3 DNA sequence: TGTGCCAGCACCCAGAGGGTTGAGGGCAATCAGCCCCAGCATTTT. The V and J genes are TRBV6-2 or TRBV6-3 and TRBJ1-5; no clear D gene. CDR1 and CDR2 (germline): MNHEY, SVGEGT. Trimming left V 7 bases short and J 2 bases short, with 15 bases between. There are 15 residues in the CDR3.

In this sample, this clonotype turned up a few times. This sequence joins TRBV2 and TRBJ2-3; D gene ambiguous. This CDR3 spans 13 amino acids. Trimming shortened V by 7 bases and J by 2 bases, and 10 bases separated the two germline ends. Germline V CDR1 and CDR2: SNHLY, FYNNEI. CDR3 protein: CASTGQPTDTQYF. The CDR3 coding sequence is TGTGCCAGCACTGGGCAGCCCACAGATACGCAGTATTTT.

This chain uses TRBV15 with TRBJ2-3; possibly TRBD2 for D (6 bases). The germline CDR1 and CDR2 sequences are LNHNV and YYDKDF (reference sequence). The CDR3 length is 13 residues. V shed 5 bases and J shed 4 bases, with 10 bases lying between them. The CDR3 reads CATSGRGPDTQYF. CDR3 coding DNA: TGTGCCACCAGCGGGCGGGGCCCAGATACGCAGTATTTT.

At least ten counts were recorded for this clonotype. The chain combines TRBV7-2 with TRBJ1-1, with D perhaps matching TRBD1 (6 bases). V was clipped by 5 bases and J by 8 bases, with 12 bases between them. The CDR3 extends over 12 amino acids. Per germline, CDR1 SGHTA and CDR2 FQGNSA. CDR3 DNA sequence: TGTGCCAGCAGCAAAGACAGGTTGGAAGCTTTCTTT. Protein product: CASSKDRLEAFF.

This clonotype was counted many times. The chain's CDR3 is CSVPGWTGRSYNEQFF. CDR3 nucleotides: TGCAGCGTTCCGGGTTGGACGGGACGCTCCTACAATGAGCAGTTCTTC. This chain joins TRBV29-1 and TRBJ2-1, with D perhaps given as TRBD1 or TRBD2 (5 bases each). Germline V gene lookup returns CDR1 SQVTM and CDR2 ANQGSEA. The germline V and J ends were trimmed by 5 bases and 0 bases, with 17 bases remaining between them. This CDR3 has 16 amino acids.

This clonotype was seen a few times. V usage is TRBV20-1 and J usage is TRBJ1-2; the D is unclear. Germline loops: CDR1 DFQATT, CDR2 SNEGSKA (reference sequence). The V end lost 3 bases, the J end lost 4 bases, and 9 bases lay between the germline ends. This CDR3 region has 12 residues. The CDR3 protein is CSASPQIYGYTF. DNA of the CDR3: TGCAGTGCTAGCCCACAGATCTATGGCTACACCTTC.

This clonotype occurred many times. The gene calls are TRBV28 and TRBJ2-6, with 8 bases that match TRBD1. The junction had 6 bases not matched to a gene; V was cut back by 5 bases and J by 0 bases. CDR3 length: 17 amino acids. Germline CDR1 reads MDHEN; CDR2 reads SYDVKM. The CDR3 DNA is TGTGCCAGCAGTGTCCGGGACAGGCCCTCTGGGGCCAACGTCCTGACTTTC. Translating it yields CASSVRDRPSGANVLTF. Filled out from reference TRBV28 and TRBJ2-6, the complete variable domain reads DVKVTQSSRYLVKRTGEKVFLECVQDMDHENMFWYRQDPGLGLRLIYFSYDVKMKEKGDIPEGYSVSREKKERFSLILESASTNQTSMYLCASSVRDRPSGANVLTFGAGSRLTVL.

In its sample, this clonotype was seen a few times. In nucleotides, the CDR3 is TGTGCCAGCAGCTCGCCCTGGGCGGCGATCTACGAGCAGTACTTC. Its protein is CASSSPWAAIYEQYF. This chain uses TRBV7-2 with TRBJ2-7; the D is unclear. Germline CDR1 and CDR2: SGHTA and FQGNSA. The CDR3 covers 15 residues. Trimming cost V 4 bases and J 3 bases, with 16 bases left between them.

This clonotype showed up many times. The chain has TRBV6-2 or TRBV6-3 and TRBJ2-7; 7 bases align to TRBD1. With 4 bases clipped from V and 9 bases from J, the junction kept 6 bases outside the gene matches. The CDR3 sequence is 12 residues long. Germline values: CDR1 MNHEY, CDR2 SVGEGT. CDR3: CASSSGQARQYF. The CDR3 coding sequence is TGTGCCAGCAGTTCCGGACAGGCACGGCAGTACTTC.

The sample holds many counts of this clonotype. The genes are TRBV20-1 and TRBJ2-3; 7 nucleotides match TRBD2. CDR1 is DFQATT and CDR2 is SNEGSKA in the germline V gene (reference sequence). This CDR3 region has 13 residues. The V and J ends lost 3 bases and 3 bases, in that order; junction bases with no gene match: 3. CDR3 sequence reads: CSARTLATDTQYF. The CDR3 DNA is TGCAGTGCTAGGACACTAGCGACAGATACGCAGTATTTT.

This clonotype turned up a few times. The rearrangement links TRBV6-1 to TRBJ2-1, with 7 bases that match TRBD1. CDR1 MNHNS and CDR2 SASEGT come from the germline V gene. Trimming cost V 8 bases and J 9 bases; bases outside gene matches: 13. This CDR3 comprises 14 residues. In DNA form, the CDR3 reads TGTGCCAGCGGGGGACAGATCGGGGATGGTGAGCAGTTCTTC. Encoded protein: CASGGQIGDGEQFF.

This clonotype was seen at least ten times. V usage is TRBV7-9 and J usage is TRBJ1-2; D not resolved. Germline V CDR1 and CDR2: SEHNR, FQNEAQ (reference sequence). V lost 7 bases and J lost 8, with 20 bases in between. The CDR3 has 14 residues. CDR3 in DNA: TGTGCCAGCACCCCATCGGGCATTTCGGGCGGCTACACCTTC. It translates to CASTPSGISGGYTF.

This chain uses TRBV6-2 or TRBV6-3 with TRBJ2-3; possibly TRBD1 for D (5 bases). Looked up from germline, CDR1 is MNHEY and CDR2 is SVGEGT. The CDR3 sequence is 12 residues long. With 5 bases removed from V and 6 bases from J, the gap between germline ends came to 9 bases. In DNA form, the CDR3 reads TGTGCCAGCAGTGTCAAGGGGGATACGCAGTATTTT. It yields the protein CASSVKGDTQYF.

This clonotype was detected ten times or more. The genes are TRBV2 and TRBJ2-5, with D uncertain. V gave up 2 bases and J gave up 3 bases, with 4 bases separating them. The CDR3 runs 12 residues. Germline lookup yields CDR1 SNHLY and CDR2 FYNNEI. The CDR3 DNA reads as TGTGCCAGCAGTGAACTAGAAGAGACCCAGTACTTC. This codes for CASSELEETQYF.

The V call is TRBV20-1, the J call TRBJ2-7; TRBD1 matches at 12 bases. The ends lost 6 bases at V and 5 bases at J; junction bases unmatched: 5. In germline, CDR1 is DFQATT, CDR2 SNEGSKA (reference sequence). The CDR3 length is 13 residues. As DNA, the CDR3 is TGCAGTGCCTCCGGGACAGGGGGCGACGAGCAGTACTTC. This codes for CSASGTGGDEQYF.

This clonotype showed up many times. The chain recombines TRBV6-1 with TRBJ2-7; 8 nucleotides agree with TRBD2. CDR3 length: 14 residues. Germline V gives CDR1 MNHNS, CDR2 SASEGT. Losses at the gene ends were 7 bases for V and 5 bases for J; bases not matched to a gene: 10. CDR3 sequence: CASMVREGPHEQYF. The CDR3, as DNA: TGTGCCAGCATGGTACGGGAGGGCCCCCACGAGCAGTACTTC.

CDR3: CASTLPGVGGELFF. The CDR3 DNA reads as TGTGCCAGTACCCTTCCTGGGGTAGGCGGGGAGCTGTTTTTT. The chain has TRBV19 and TRBJ2-2; D unclear. Germline values: CDR1 LNHDA, CDR2 SQIVND (reference sequence). V gave up 7 bases and J gave up 7 bases, with 16 bases separating them. The CDR3 has 14 amino acids.

This chain links TRBV4-2 with TRBJ2-3; D is possibly TRBD2 (6 bases). V was trimmed by 1 base and J by 0 bases, leaving 8 bases between them. This CDR3 is 15 amino acids long. Germline V lookup: CDR1 LGHNA, CDR2 YNFKEQ. CDR3 amino acids: CASSQVAGSTDTQYF. For the CDR3, the DNA is TGTGCCAGCAGCCAAGTGGCGGGGAGCACAGATACGCAGTATTTT.

This clonotype showed up many times. The chain carries TRBV7-2 and TRBJ2-1, with D unresolved. Germline lookup yields CDR1 SGHTA and CDR2 FQGNSA. The V gene lost 1 base and the J gene lost 1 base, with 8 bases spanning the gap. The CDR3 contains 15 residues. For the CDR3, the DNA is TGTGCCAGCAGCTTAGAGGGAAGGTCCTACAATGAGCAGTTCTTC. Translating it yields CASSLEGRSYNEQFF.

The V and J genes are TRBV5-1 and TRBJ2-3; TRBD2 agrees at 11 bases. Germline values: CDR1 SGHRS, CDR2 YFSETQ. Trimming at V came to 4 bases and at J to 6 bases, leaving 10 bases not matched to a gene. The CDR3 has 16 amino acids. The CDR3 is CASSGSALAGVDTQYF. The CDR3 DNA follows: TGCGCCAGCAGCGGTTCTGCACTAGCGGGAGTGGATACGCAGTATTTT.

This clonotype occurred many times. J is TRBJ2-7 and V is TRBV29-1, with 8 bases matching TRBD1. The CDR3 is 15 amino acids. Germline V gene lookup returns CDR1 SQVTM and CDR2 ANQGSEA. V shed 1 base, J shed 3 bases, and the junction held 8 bases outside the gene matches. CDR3 amino acids: CSVEGTTGQGYEQYF. For the CDR3, the DNA is TGCAGCGTTGAAGGTACCACCGGACAGGGCTACGAGCAGTACTTC.